This T cell receptor (beta chain) was documented in a study of blood T cell repertoires in COVID-19. The overall study: T cells, B-cell-depleted T cells, or PBMCs supplied cDNA or gDNA.

This clone was picked up a small number of times. All enrollees were about 18 to 89 years old and from approximately 24 US areas. Two negative PCRs, clearance, or symptom resolution characterized the recovered Cohort 3 donors. In the authors' workflow: Cell counts per sample came from amplifying reference gene primers. The data were produced by immunoSEQ multiplex PCR, yet TCRdb's version contains in-frame clones alone and is incomplete. V, J and clone size are taken as reported in that table, and D and trimming were inferred from the DNA itself. In the table there are 110,000 to 150,000 clones, around 82% of which are singletons. V shed 4 bases and J 4 bases; nucleotides not matched to a gene: 5. The CDR3 is 13 amino acids. Germline loops: CDR1 GTSNPN, CDR2 SVGIG (reference sequence).

Specimen: PBMCs or T cells enriched from blood (not recorded which). The receptor's source is a woman in her forties or fifties who had recovered from COVID-19. V is TRBV30 and J is TRBJ2-7; 9 bases line up with TRBD2. The CDR3 here is CAWNPSGVYEQYF. DNA for the CDR3: TGTGCCTGGAACCCTAGCGGGGTGTACGAGCAGTACTTC.